The clone carrying this T cell receptor beta chain was detected many times. The sample originates from a study of early T cells in non-severe SARS-CoV-2 infection. Unique molecular identifiers were affixed to single, distinct cDNA molecules. MiXCR was run by TCRdb on the 5' RACE reads, yielding one entry per CDR3 protein. The sample has about 97,000 distinct CDR3 sequences; approximately 11% are singletons. The V end lost 1 base, the J end lost 3 bases, and 7 bases lay between the germline ends. The CDR3 totals 13 residues. CDR1 and CDR2 from the germline V gene are SGHTA and FQGTGA. Sequenced material: whole blood, taken at baseline. This clonotype was sampled from an adult who was a healthcare worker with PCR-confirmed SARS-CoV-2 infection or an uninfected control (not recorded which). This chain uses TRBV7-3 with TRBJ2-7; D unclear. This CDR3 is CASSLSGSYEQYF. The CDR3 nucleotides are TGTGCCAGCAGCTTAAGTGGCAGCTACGAGCAGTACTTC. The full variable domain, in which reference TRBV7-3 and TRBJ2-7 provide the parts outside the CDR3, is GAGVSQTPSNKVTEKGKYVELRCDPISGHTALYWYRQSLGQGPEFLIYFQGTGAADDSGLPNDRFFAVRPEGSVSTLKIQRTERGDSAVYLCASSLSGSYEQYFGPGTRLTVT.